The entry below gives a single TCR beta chain sequence along with its context. The antigen is unknown. This sample stems from a study of cytomegalovirus exposure and HLA in healthy donors. On the study more broadly: As released early, the data held some 80 million unique TCRs from HLA-typed donors. General observations from the study: It was likely that a cluster of highly shared sequence variants was a sequencing artifact.

In germline, CDR1 is GTSNPN, CDR2 SVGIG (reference sequence). Trimming took 2 bases from V and 6 from J; bases not matched to a gene: 6. This CDR3 has 15 residues. Amplification used 60 Vbeta primers and 13 Jbeta primers. Only in-frame clones appear in the TCRdb table, and some are missing; sequencing was by immunoSEQ multiplex PCR. This sample contains about 88,000 clones. This TCR was sampled from a girl aged 10-17 years in good health and CMV-seropositive. Sequencing input: PBMCs. The chain uses TRBV30 and TRBJ2-2, with 10 nucleotides matching TRBD1. DNA of the CDR3: TGTGCCTGGAGTAGACAGGGGGCGCGGCCCGGGGAGCTGTTTTTT. Translation gives CAWSRQGARPGELFF.